This T cell receptor (beta chain) is drawn from a study of blood T cell repertoires in COVID-19. Original analysis: Amplified reference gene primers provided the basis for estimating nucleated cell counts. Assay used: immunoSEQ multiplex PCR; TCRdb lists only in-frame clones, some missing. V and J calls and clone size follow that table, whereas D and trimming were derived from the DNA. This sample has 55,000 to 65,000 clones, with roughly 93% found just once. V lost 5 bases and J lost 4; bases outside the gene matches: 0. The CDR3 totals 13 residues. The TCR comes from a human donor in a cohort sampled during active COVID-19. Source material: peripheral blood. The V gene is TRBV12-3 or TRBV12-4, the J gene TRBJ1-2, with TRBD1 identical over 11 bases. CDR3 coding DNA: TGTGCCAGCAGTGGACAGGGGGCCTATGGCTACACCTTC. It codes for CASSGQGAYGYTF.